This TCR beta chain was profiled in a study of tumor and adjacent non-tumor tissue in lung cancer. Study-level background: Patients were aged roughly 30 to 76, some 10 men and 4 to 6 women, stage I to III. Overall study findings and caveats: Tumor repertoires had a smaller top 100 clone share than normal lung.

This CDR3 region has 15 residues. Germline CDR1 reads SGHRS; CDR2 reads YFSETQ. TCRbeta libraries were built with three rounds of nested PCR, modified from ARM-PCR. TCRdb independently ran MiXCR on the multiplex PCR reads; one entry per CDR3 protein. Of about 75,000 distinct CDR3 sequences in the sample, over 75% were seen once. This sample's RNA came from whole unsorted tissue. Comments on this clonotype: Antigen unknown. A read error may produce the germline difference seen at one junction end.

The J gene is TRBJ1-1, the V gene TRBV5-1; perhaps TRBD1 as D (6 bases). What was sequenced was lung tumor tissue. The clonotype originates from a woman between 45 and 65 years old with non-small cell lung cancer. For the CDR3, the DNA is TGCGCCAGCCTACCGGGCTTCATAGGGGACACTGGAGCTTTCTTT. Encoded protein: CASLPGFIGDTGAFF. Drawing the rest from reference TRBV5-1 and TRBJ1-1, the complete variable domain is KAGVTQTPRYLIKTRGQQVTLSCSPISGHRSVSWYQQTPGQGLQFLFEYFSETQRNKGNFPGRFSGRQFSNSRSEMNVSTLELGDSALYLCASLPGFIGDTGAFFGQGTRLTVV.